The 20 T cell receptor beta chains given below trace back to one sample, sequenced in a study of beta chain features in type 1 diabetes (dated by TCRdb to 2017 to 2018). Library preparation was by the immunoSEQ multiplex PCR assay. The entire isolated RNA was reverse transcribed using the High Capacity cDNA Reverse Transcription Kit, and thus expressed TCRB transcripts were sequenced. The clones in this table, taken by TCRdb from immuneACCESS, are in-frame only. Not every clone is retained; where verified, under half of the shortfall comes from an unresolved V gene, and the cause of the rest is unknown. The sample table shows about 150,000 clones, and about 8.1% are seen once. The ten largest clonotypes hold 0.65% of the sample. The sample taken for sequencing was central memory CD4+ T cells from blood. The receptors originated from a young man in good health.

This clone was recorded a few times. The rearrangement uses TRBV9 and TRBJ1-3; TRBD1 matches 8 bases. Germline trimming cut 3 bases from V and 3 bases from J; bases unmatched to any gene: 8. There are 16 residues in the CDR3. Germline assignment: CDR1 SGDLS and CDR2 YYNGEE. CDR3: CASSARGQDRGNTIYF. CDR3 DNA sequence: TGTGCCAGCAGCGCCAGGGGACAGGACCGTGGAAACACCATATATTTT. The full variable domain, with the rest looked up from reference TRBV9 and TRBJ1-3, is DSGVTQTPKHLITATGQRVTLRCSPRSGDLSVYWYQQSLDQGLQFLIQYYNGEERAKGNILERFSAQQFPDLHSELNLSSLELGDSALYFCASSARGQDRGNTIYFGEGSWLTVV.

This clone was observed a handful of times. The chain recombines TRBV6-1 with TRBJ2-5; the D gene is possibly TRBD1 (6 bases). Germline assignment: CDR1 MNHNS and CDR2 SASEGT. The CDR3 is 15 amino acids. Trimming removed 10 bases from V and 5 bases from J, with 23 bases in between. CDR3 nucleotides: TGTGCCACCACGAGTGGGGGCCTAATATGGGAGACCCAGTACTTC. It is translated as CATTSGGLIWETQYF.

The V call is TRBV28, the J call TRBJ1-5; TRBD1 is a possible D gene (5 bases). Trimming cost V 3 bases and J 6 bases, with 12 bases left between them. This CDR3 is 14 amino acids long. CDR1 is MDHEN, CDR2 SYDVKM, per germline. CDR3 in DNA: TGTGCCAGCAGTTTGACAGCAGGGCGTCAGCCCCAGCATTTT. Amino acid sequence: CASSLTAGRQPQHF.

The V call is TRBV5-4, the J call TRBJ1-2; a weak D match, TRBD1 (6 bases). This CDR3 is built from 12 residues. V shed 4 bases and J shed 13 bases, with 17 bases lying between them. The V gene's germline CDR1 is SGHNT and CDR2 YYREEE (reference sequence). The CDR3 loop is CASSPQGPAVTF. The CDR3 nucleotides are TGTGCCAGCAGCCCACAGGGTCCGGCGGTCACCTTC.

The chain recombines TRBV4-3 with TRBJ1-2, with D perhaps matching TRBD1 (5 bases). CDR1 and CDR2 from the germline V gene are LGHNA and YSLEER. The length of the CDR3 is 14 residues. Trimming left V 0 bases short and J 4 bases short, with 9 bases between. CDR3 amino acids: CASSQDIRGYGYTF. The CDR3 region has the DNA TGCGCCAGCAGCCAAGATATTAGGGGCTATGGCTACACCTTC.

The J gene is TRBJ1-4, the V gene TRBV5-1; 10 bases are a match to TRBD1. Trimming cost V 5 bases and J 8 bases; bases outside gene matches: 9. There are 15 residues in the CDR3. Germline values: CDR1 SGHRS, CDR2 YFSETQ. The CDR3 DNA follows: TGCGCCAGCAGTCCGACAGGGGGCTCGGAGGAAAAACTGTTTTTT. Its protein is CASSPTGGSEEKLFF.

This clone was seen many times. V and J are TRBV15 and TRBJ1-2; D remains ambiguous. CDR1 is LNHNV and CDR2 is YYDKDF in the germline V gene (reference sequence). The V and J ends lost 0 bases and 5 bases respectively, with 16 bases between them. The CDR3 is made up of 16 amino acids. In nucleotides, the CDR3 is TGTGCCACCAGCAGAGACGGGGATTTCTCCTATTATGGCTACACCTTC. Amino acid sequence: CATSRDGDFSYYGYTF.

The table lists this clone with a few counts. The chain has TRBV2 and TRBJ1-2; D not certain. Germline loops: CDR1 SNHLY, CDR2 FYNNEI. The V end lost 8 bases, the J end lost 4 bases, and 20 bases lay between the germline ends. CDR3 size: 15 residues. The CDR3 is CASSQPDWSSYGYTF. CDR3 coding DNA: TGTGCCAGCTCTCAACCGGACTGGTCTAGCTATGGCTACACCTTC.

In its sample, this clone was seen a few times. The chain's CDR3 is CASSGGPGAKNIQYF. The CDR3 DNA sequence: TGTGCCAGTAGTGGAGGGCCCGGAGCCAAAAACATTCAGTACTTC. The rearrangement joins TRBV19 to TRBJ2-4; D might be TRBD2 (6 bases). Germline assignment: CDR1 LNHDA and CDR2 SQIVND (reference sequence). The CDR3 extends over 15 amino acids. Trimming stripped 5 bases from V and 0 bases from J, with 11 bases between.

The chain couples TRBV11-2 to TRBJ2-1, with 11 bases fitting TRBD2. The CDR3 consists of 15 residues. V lost 4 bases and J lost 10; bases outside the gene matches: 9. Looked up from germline, CDR1 is SGHAT and CDR2 is FQNNGV. This CDR3 is CASSSARRLAGEQFF. The CDR3 DNA follows: TGTGCCAGCAGCTCCGCCCGAAGACTAGCGGGGGAGCAGTTCTTC.

In its sample, this clone was seen many times. The V gene is TRBV7-2, the J gene TRBJ2-1; D unresolved. V was trimmed by 3 bases and J by 0 bases, leaving 6 bases between them. This CDR3 contains 14 residues. Germline values: CDR1 SGHTA, CDR2 FQGNSA. DNA for the CDR3: TGTGCCAGCAGCTTTCCCAACTCCTACAATGAGCAGTTCTTC. It codes for CASSFPNSYNEQFF.

This clone was detected a few times. This chain links TRBV19 with TRBJ2-3; no definite D call. The germline V gene has CDR1 LNHDA and CDR2 SQIVND (reference sequence). The CDR3 spans 15 residues. The V and J ends lost 5 bases and 1 base respectively, with 13 bases between them. The CDR3, as DNA: TGTGCCAGTAGTCCCGCTGGGCAGGGCACAGATACGCAGTATTTT. Encoded protein: CASSPAGQGTDTQYF.

V is TRBV7-6 and J is TRBJ2-3; TRBD1 is a possible D gene (6 bases). CDR1 is SGHVS and CDR2 is FNYEAQ in the germline V gene. V lost 1 base to trimming and J lost 4 bases, with 12 bases between them. CDR3 length equals 15 residues. DNA for the CDR3: TGTGCCAGCAGCTTAGTACAGGGTCGCGCAGATACGCAGTATTTT. It yields the protein CASSLVQGRADTQYF. Looking up the rest from reference TRBV7-6 and TRBJ2-3 gives the full variable domain: GAGVSQSPRYKVTKRGQDVALRCDPISGHVSLYWYRQALGQGPEFLTYFNYEAQQDKSGLPNDRFSAERPEGSISTLTIQRTEQRDSAMYRCASSLVQGRADTQYFGPGTRLTVL.

This clone was seen a handful of times. This rearrangement joins TRBV19 to TRBJ1-1; TRBD1 matches 7 bases. Per germline, CDR1 LNHDA and CDR2 SQIVND (reference sequence). Losses at the gene ends were 6 bases for V and 1 base for J; bases not matched to a gene: 8. The CDR3 sequence is 15 residues long. The CDR3 loop is CASRPQGLRNTEAFF. CDR3 coding DNA: TGTGCCAGTAGACCACAGGGGCTTAGGAACACTGAAGCTTTCTTT.

DNA for the CDR3: TGTGCCAGCAGTTACGGAGGACAGCCGAATCAGCCCCAGCATTTT. As protein: CASSYGGQPNQPQHF. This rearrangement joins TRBV6-5 to TRBJ1-5, with a tentative D call TRBD1 (6 bases). Germline CDR1 and CDR2: MNHEY and SVGAGI. Between the trimmed V and J ends, which lost 2 bases and 4 bases, there was a span of 12 bases. The CDR3 length is 15 residues.

This clone was counted ten times or more. The genes are TRBV6-5 and TRBJ2-7; 9 nucleotides agree with TRBD1. The germline CDR1 and CDR2 sequences are MNHEY and SVGAGI. The CDR3 covers 15 residues. The J segment lost 1 base and the V segment lost 5 bases, leaving 6 bases of the junction unmatched. The CDR3 nucleotides read TGTGCCAGCAGTACCGGGACAGGGCTATCCTACGAGCAGTACTTC. The encoded protein is CASSTGTGLSYEQYF.

The chain employs TRBV7-9 and TRBJ2-3; maybe TRBD1 (6 bases). V gave up 3 bases and J gave up 4 bases, with 11 bases separating them. This CDR3 is built from 14 residues. The germline V gene encodes CDR1 SEHNR and CDR2 FQNEAQ (reference sequence). CDR3: CASSFWGRPDTQYF. The DNA of the CDR3 is TGTGCCAGCAGCTTCTGGGGGCGCCCAGATACGCAGTATTTT.

This clone occurred many times. The V call is TRBV18, the J call TRBJ2-5, with TRBD2 matching over 9 bases. This CDR3 region has 14 residues. The ends lost 3 bases at V and 2 bases at J; junction bases unmatched: 1. CDR1 and CDR2 (germline): KGHSH, LQKENI. CDR3 sequence: CASSPTSGQETQYF. The CDR3 nucleotides read TGTGCCAGCTCACCGACTAGCGGACAAGAGACCCAGTACTTC.

The genes are TRBV7-8 and TRBJ2-2, with 8 bases fitting TRBD2. The germline gives CDR1 SGHVS, CDR2 FQNEAQ. Trimming took 0 bases from V and 5 from J; bases not matched to a gene: 11. This CDR3 spans 18 amino acids. The CDR3 here is CASSLARRLAGRTGELFF. CDR3 nucleotides: TGTGCCAGCAGCTTAGCAAGGCGGCTAGCGGGCCGGACCGGGGAGCTGTTTTTT.

This clone was detected ten times or more. This chain links TRBV7-9 with TRBJ1-2; perhaps TRBD1 as D (5 bases). Germline V CDR1 and CDR2: SEHNR, FQNEAQ (reference sequence). The ends were cut back, 5 bases at V and 2 bases at J, with 15 bases in the middle. The CDR3 has 15 residues. The CDR3 spells CASSLGEDRNYGYTF. The CDR3 bases are TGTGCCAGCAGCCTGGGGGAGGACCGCAACTATGGCTACACCTTC.